This entry features one T cell receptor (beta chain) sequence. No antigen is known for it. This sample is part of a study of tumor-infiltrating lymphocytes in primary liver carcinoma. For the study at large: The study included patients who were men and women aged 30 to 69 years. Study-level results: Tumor region pairs overlapped more than did tumor-adjacent and tumor-blood pairs. Tumors and blood were compared for top-250-clone fraction, and tumors had the significantly higher value (p = 0.039).

The CDR3 sequence is 15 residues long. The V gene's germline CDR1 is SGHRS and CDR2 YFSETQ. Trimming pared 2 bases from V and 2 bases from J, leaving 12 bases between. Out of unsorted whole blood came the blood RNA, and germline DNA was extracted as well. Prior to surgery, approximately 3.6 milliliters of peripheral blood were drawn. cDNA specific to TCR beta was made from about 0.45 ug of total RNA, with a constant-region primer employed for priming. Three nested multiplex PCR rounds, a slightly modified ARM-PCR, produced the libraries for TCR beta. Running around 10 cycles apiece, the first two PCR rounds relied on TRBV1-TRBV30 forward primers together with a C-beta reverse primer. TCRdb redid the calling of the multiplex PCR reads with MiXCR, one entry per CDR3 protein. The table records approximately 210,000 distinct CDR3 sequences, almost 65% of them present only once.

The TCR originated in an older woman with primary liver carcinoma and hepatitis B virus infection. The source material was peripheral blood. The chain joins TRBV5-1 to TRBJ2-3; the D is unclear. The CDR3 region is CASSLRPASTDTQYF. In nucleotides, the CDR3 is TGCGCCAGCAGCTTACGACCAGCATCCACAGATACGCAGTATTTT. The full variable domain, rest sourced from reference TRBV5-1 and TRBJ2-3, is KAGVTQTPRYLIKTRGQQVTLSCSPISGHRSVSWYQQTPGQGLQFLFEYFSETQRNKGNFPGRFSGRQFSNSRSEMNVSTLELGDSALYLCASSLRPASTDTQYFGPGTRLTVL.